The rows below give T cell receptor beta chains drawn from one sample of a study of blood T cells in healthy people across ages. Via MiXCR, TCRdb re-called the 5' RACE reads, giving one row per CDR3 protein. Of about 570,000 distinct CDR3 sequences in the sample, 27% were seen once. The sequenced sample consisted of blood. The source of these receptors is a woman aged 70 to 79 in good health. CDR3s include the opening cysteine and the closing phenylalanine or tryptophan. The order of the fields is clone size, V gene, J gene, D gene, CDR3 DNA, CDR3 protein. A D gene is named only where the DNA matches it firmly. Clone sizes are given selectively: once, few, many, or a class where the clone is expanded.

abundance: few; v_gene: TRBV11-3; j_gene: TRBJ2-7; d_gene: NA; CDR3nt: TGTGCCAGCAGCCTCCTGGAAGGGATAAACTACGAGCAGTACTTC; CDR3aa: CASSLLEGINYEQYF
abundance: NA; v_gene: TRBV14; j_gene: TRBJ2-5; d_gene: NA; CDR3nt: TGTGCCGGCAGCCGTTCGTACCAAGAGACCCAGTACTTC; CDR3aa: CAGSRSYQETQYF
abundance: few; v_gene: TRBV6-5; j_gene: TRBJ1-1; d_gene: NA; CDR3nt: TGTGCCAGCAGTTACTCGAGCCCTACCGAAGCTTTCTTT; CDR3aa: CASSYSSPTEAFF
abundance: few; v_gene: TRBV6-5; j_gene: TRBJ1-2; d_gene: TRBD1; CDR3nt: TGTGCCAGCAGTTACCTTGGACAGGGGGCGGGTGGCTACACCTTC; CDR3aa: CASSYLGQGAGGYTF
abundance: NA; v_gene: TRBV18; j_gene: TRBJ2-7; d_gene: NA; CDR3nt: TGTGCCAGCTCACCAACTCCTGGGGGGGCGCTTAGCGAGCAGTACTTC; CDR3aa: CASSPTPGGALSEQYF
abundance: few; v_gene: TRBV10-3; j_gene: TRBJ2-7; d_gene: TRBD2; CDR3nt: TGTGCCATCAGTGGGACTAGCGGGACCCCCTACGAGCAGTACTTC; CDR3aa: CAISGTSGTPYEQYF
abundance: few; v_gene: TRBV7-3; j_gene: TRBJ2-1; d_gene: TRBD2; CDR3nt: TGTGCCAGCAGCCTCGAGCGGGGGGGCGGCTACAATGAGCAGTTCTTC; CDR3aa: CASSLERGGGYNEQFF
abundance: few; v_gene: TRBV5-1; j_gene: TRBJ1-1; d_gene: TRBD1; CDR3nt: TGCGCCAGCAGCAACGGACAGGGCGGTATAAAGGCTGAAGCTTTCTTT; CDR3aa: CASSNGQGGIKAEAFF
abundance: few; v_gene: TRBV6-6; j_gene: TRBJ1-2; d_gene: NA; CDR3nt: TGTGCCAGCATGACCGGACGCGTGGGCTACACCTTC; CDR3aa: CASMTGRVGYTF
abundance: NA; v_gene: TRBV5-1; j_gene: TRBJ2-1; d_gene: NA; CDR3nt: TGCGCCAGCAGCTTGGGATCGGCGGGTGGATTGAATGAGCAGTTCTTC; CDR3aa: CASSLGSAGGLNEQFF
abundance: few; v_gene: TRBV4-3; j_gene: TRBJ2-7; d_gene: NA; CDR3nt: TGCGCCAGCAGCCAAGCTATTAGCTTCTCTTACGAGCAGTACTTC; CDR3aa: CASSQAISFSYEQYF
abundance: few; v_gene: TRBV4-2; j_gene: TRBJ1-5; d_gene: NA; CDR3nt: TGTGCCAGCAGCCAATGGAGAGGGGGTCGGCAGCCCCAGCATTTT; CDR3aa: CASSQWRGGRQPQHF
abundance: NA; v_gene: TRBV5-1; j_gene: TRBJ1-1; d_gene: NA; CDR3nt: TGCGCCAGCAGCTCAAGAGGGGGGCCGAACACTGAAGCTTTCTTT; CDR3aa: CASSSRGGPNTEAFF
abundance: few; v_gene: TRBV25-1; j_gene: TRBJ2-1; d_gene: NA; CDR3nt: TGTGCCAGCAGTCCCCGAGGGGACTACAATGAGCAGTTCTTC; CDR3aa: CASSPRGDYNEQFF
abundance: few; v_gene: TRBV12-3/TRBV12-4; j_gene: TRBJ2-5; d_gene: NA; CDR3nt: TGTGCCAGCAGTTTCAGGGGCCCCGGGGCCCAGTACTTC; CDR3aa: CASSFRGPGAQYF
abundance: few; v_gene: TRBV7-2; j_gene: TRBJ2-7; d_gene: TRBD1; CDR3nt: TGTGCCAGCAGCTTTCGACAGGGTAGGAACTACGAGCAGTACTTC; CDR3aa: CASSFRQGRNYEQYF
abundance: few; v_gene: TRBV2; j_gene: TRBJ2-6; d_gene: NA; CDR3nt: TGTGCCAGCAGTGAATGGCAGGGATCGTCTGGGGCCAACGTCCTGACTTTC; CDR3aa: CASSEWQGSSGANVLTF
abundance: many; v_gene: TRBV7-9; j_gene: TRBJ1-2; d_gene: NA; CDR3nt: TGTGCCAGCAGCCCCGACAGCTATGGCTACACCTTC; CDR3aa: CASSPDSYGYTF
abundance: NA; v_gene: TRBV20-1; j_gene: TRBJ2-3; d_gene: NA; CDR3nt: TGCAGTGCTGGAGGGGCAGTAGGTACGCAGTATTTT; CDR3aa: CSAGGAVGTQYF
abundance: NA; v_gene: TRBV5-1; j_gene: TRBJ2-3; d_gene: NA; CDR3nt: TGCGCCAGCAGCCTCGATCTCGACAGGCCGGACACAGATACGCAGTATTTT; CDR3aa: CASSLDLDRPDTDTQYF
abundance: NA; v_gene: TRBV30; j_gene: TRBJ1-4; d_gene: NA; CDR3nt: TGTGCCTTCCAGGGTTTTGGTGAAAAACTGTTTTTT; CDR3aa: CAFQGFGEKLFF
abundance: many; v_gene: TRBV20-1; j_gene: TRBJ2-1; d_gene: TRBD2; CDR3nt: TGCAGTGCGTCCGGGACTAGCGGTTACAATGAGCAGTTCTTC; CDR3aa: CSASGTSGYNEQFF
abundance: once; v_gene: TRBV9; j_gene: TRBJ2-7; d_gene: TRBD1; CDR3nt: TGTGCCAGCAGCGTCGATAGACAGGGGCGAGAGCAGTACTTC; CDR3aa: CASSVDRQGREQYF
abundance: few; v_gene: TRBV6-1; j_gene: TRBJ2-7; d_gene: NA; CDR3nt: TGTGCCAGCAGTGGTGACAACTCCTACGAGCAGTACTTC; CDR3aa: CASSGDNSYEQYF
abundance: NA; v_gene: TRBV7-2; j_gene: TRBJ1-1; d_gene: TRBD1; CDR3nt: TGTGCCAGCAGTCACCGACAGGGGAGGGTTGGCACTGAAGCTTTCTTT; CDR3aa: CASSHRQGRVGTEAFF